Listed here is a single TCR beta chain. Its antigen remains unidentified. These data are taken from a study of cytomegalovirus exposure and HLA in healthy donors. Study outcomes and limitations: In vitro checks showed that a few CMV-associated chains really do target CMV antigens. Investigators reported 150 to 200 TCR beta chains as tied to cytomegalovirus. TCR clusters originating in the first cohort tended to co-occur in the 110 or so validation repertoires, according to a later analysis.

Germline lookup yields CDR1 SGDLS and CDR2 YYNGEE. The CDR3 totals 18 residues. Germline trimming cut 0 bases from V and 2 bases from J; bases unmatched to any gene: 8. The donors were members of the roughly 120-subject validation cohort (separate from the roughly 700-subject first cohort). Sequencing used immunoSEQ multiplex PCR; TCRdb keeps in-frame clones, though not all of them. The sample has 140,000 or so clones, about 89% seen once. The receptor's source is a man aged 18-30 years in good health and CMV-seronegative. Sequenced material: PBMCs. The chain employs TRBV9 and TRBJ2-1; 10 positions match TRBD2. CDR3 sequence (DNA): TGTGCCAGCAGCGTAGTTCCAGCGGGGGGGCCCCCCTACAATGAGCAGTTCTTC. It translates to CASSVVPAGGPPYNEQFF. The complete variable domain, with remaining parts taken from reference TRBV9 and TRBJ2-1, reads DSGVTQTPKHLITATGQRVTLRCSPRSGDLSVYWYQQSLDQGLQFLIQYYNGEERAKGNILERFSAQQFPDLHSELNLSSLELGDSALYFCASSVVPAGGPPYNEQFFGPGTRLTVL.